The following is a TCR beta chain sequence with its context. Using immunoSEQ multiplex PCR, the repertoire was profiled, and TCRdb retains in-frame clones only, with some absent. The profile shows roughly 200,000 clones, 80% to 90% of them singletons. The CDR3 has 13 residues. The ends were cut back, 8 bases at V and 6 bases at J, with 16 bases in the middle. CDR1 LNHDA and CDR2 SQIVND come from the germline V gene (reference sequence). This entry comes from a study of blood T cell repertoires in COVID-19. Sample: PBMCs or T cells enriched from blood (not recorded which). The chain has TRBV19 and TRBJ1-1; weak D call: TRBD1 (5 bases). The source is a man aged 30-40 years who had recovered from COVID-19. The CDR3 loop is CASAPGPSAEAFF. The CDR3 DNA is TGTGCCAGTGCCCCAGGGCCGTCCGCTGAAGCTTTCTTT.